This record concerns one T cell receptor (beta chain) sequence. In the study's own analysis: Estimates of nucleated cell counts were drawn from the amplification of reference gene primers. Profiling relied on immunoSEQ multiplex PCR, and the TCRdb table lists in-frame clones only, not all of them. That table is the source of V, J and clone size, and D and trimming were worked out from the DNA. The data show approximately 150,000 clones, with 80% seen just once and approximately 3.5% held by the top ten. This sample is drawn from a study of blood T cell repertoires in COVID-19. The V and J ends lost 6 bases and 2 bases, in that order; junction bases with no gene match: 7. CDR1 and CDR2 (germline): MNHEY, SVGAGI. The CDR3 extends over 15 amino acids.

The chain couples TRBV6-5 to TRBJ1-3, with 7 nucleotides matching TRBD1. This sequence originates from a man in his sixties or seventies who had recovered from COVID-19. Sequenced input: peripheral blood. CDR3 nucleotides: TGTGCCAGCAGCCTAGACAGGGACCCTGGAAACACCATATATTTT. Protein: CASSLDRDPGNTIYF.